This T cell receptor (beta chain) was retrieved from a study of blood T cells in healthy people across ages. Researchers isolated at least 6 million PBMCs per sample. Germline assignment: CDR1 SGHTA and CDR2 FQGNSA. V lost 5 bases and J lost 8, with 16 bases in between. This CDR3 has 15 residues. A sample-barcoded 5' primer and a J-beta primer mix were used in a second PCR of about 7 to 11 cycles. Every sample returned 2.5 million or more CDR3-containing paired-end reads. MiXCR, run by TCRdb on the 5' RACE reads, gives a single entry per CDR3 protein. The data show approximately 830,000 distinct CDR3 sequences, approximately 65% seen once.

Sequencing input: blood. The genes are TRBV7-2 and TRBJ1-6; D is unresolved. The clonotype was recovered from a man in his thirties or forties in good health. The CDR3 region has the DNA TGTGCCAGCAGCCCTAGTGGAGGCGCGGATTCACCCCTCCACTTT. The encoded protein is CASSPSGGADSPLHF.